This T cell receptor beta chain was retrieved from a study of T cell repertoires in cytomegalovirus infection. In the study overall: CMV epitopes, recently identified HLA-C-restricted and well-studied HLA-B-restricted, were used. Carrying CMV and the relevant HLA type showed in public TCR beta signatures.

One entry per CDR3 protein results from TCRdb running MiXCR on the reads. The repertoire consists of 830,000 or so distinct CDR3 sequences, with about 31% occurring once and the leading ten covering under 15%. This clonotype was picked up many times. Its antigen is not identified. The material was cultured CD8+ T cells from PBMCs, obtained from culture after CMV antigen stimulation. The clonotype comes from a human donor in good health (CMV status not recorded). Some clones in this sample may be carry-over from other donors' samples.

CDR3: CASSLLGGSYEQYF. The CDR3 DNA is TGTGCCAGCAGCTTGCTGGGGGGGTCCTACGAGCAGTACTTC. The chain employs TRBV7-2 and TRBJ2-7; 7 bases are shared with TRBD2. The germline V gene has CDR1 SGHTA and CDR2 FQGNSA. This CDR3 is 14 amino acids long. The V gene end was trimmed by 3 bases and the J gene end by 1 base; junction bases not matched to a gene: 3.